The 7 T cell receptor beta chains below all came from one sample that was sequenced in a study of blood T cell dynamics during melanoma immunotherapy. Assay used: immunoSEQ multiplex PCR; TCRdb lists only in-frame clones, some missing. The repertoire has around 6,500 clones, 88% of them found once; the top ten carry around 1.9%. Indicated time point: pre-treatment baseline. This specimen consisted of blood, obtained from a patient treated with checkpoint blockade. Every receptor here comes from a human donor with melanoma.

The chain employs TRBV4-3 and TRBJ2-5; 10 nucleotides agree with TRBD1. The CDR3 is made up of 14 amino acids. Germline lookup yields CDR1 LGHNA and CDR2 YSLEER. Unmatched junction bases numbered 4, after V lost 4 bases and J lost 5 bases. The CDR3 DNA reads as TGCGCCAGCAGCCCCAGGACAGGGGGTGAGACCCAGTACTTC. It yields the protein CASSPRTGGETQYF.

J is TRBJ2-2 and V is TRBV2, with D perhaps given as TRBD1 or TRBD2 (5 bases each). This CDR3 is 14 amino acids long. Looked up from germline, CDR1 is SNHLY and CDR2 is FYNNEI. V was shortened by 4 bases and J by 7 bases, with 13 bases between the two germline ends. For the CDR3, the DNA is TGTGCCAGCAGTGGAAGGGGAGCAAACGGGGAGCTGTTTTTT. This sequence encodes CASSGRGANGELFF.

The chain carries TRBV29-1 and TRBJ2-3; D ambiguous. The CDR3 is 11 amino acids. Trimming removed 4 bases from V and 6 bases from J, with 8 bases in between. Germline V lookup: CDR1 SQVTM, CDR2 ANQGSEA. The CDR3 loop reads CSVGVTDTQYF. In DNA form, the CDR3 reads TGCAGCGTTGGAGTTACGGATACGCAGTATTTT.

This clone was seen more than once but under ten times. The chain links TRBV6-4 to TRBJ2-3, with 11 bases matching TRBD1. This CDR3 is 14 amino acids long. Germline-derived CDR1 and CDR2 are MRHNA and SNTAGT. The J segment lost 4 bases and the V segment lost 3 bases, leaving 0 bases of the junction unmatched. The CDR3 spells CASSEGQGADTQYF. Written as DNA, the CDR3 is TGTGCCAGCAGTGAGGGACAGGGGGCAGATACGCAGTATTTT.

This chain links TRBV5-1 with TRBJ2-5; either TRBD1 or TRBD2 may fit D (6 bases each). This CDR3 is 16 amino acids long. The germline V gene has CDR1 SGHRS and CDR2 YFSETQ. V was shortened by 2 bases and J by 4 bases, with 18 bases between the two germline ends. The CDR3 sequence: CASSFGTGARGETQYF. As DNA, the CDR3 is TGCGCCAGCAGCTTCGGTACGGGGGCCCGCGGAGAGACCCAGTACTTC.

V gene TRBV6-1 combines with J gene TRBJ1-1; D is undetermined. Germline lookup yields CDR1 MNHNS and CDR2 SASEGT. This CDR3 has 15 amino acids. V lost 2 bases to trimming and J lost 6 bases, with 16 bases between them. CDR3 region: CASSENPGGLAEAFF. DNA of the CDR3: TGTGCCAGCAGTGAAAATCCTGGAGGGCTCGCTGAAGCTTTCTTT.

V gene TRBV4-3 combines with J gene TRBJ2-3; 14 bases are shared with TRBD2. V dropped 4 bases and J dropped 3; count of bases not matched to a gene: 12. CDR1 and CDR2 from the germline V gene are LGHNA and YSLEER. This CDR3 has 19 residues. The CDR3 spells CASSLALGTSGGRTDTQYF. In DNA, the CDR3 is TGCGCCAGCAGCCTCGCATTAGGGACTAGCGGGGGTAGGACAGATACGCAGTATTTT.